This TCR beta chain was captured by sequencing in a study of blood T cells in healthy people across ages. V lost 2 bases to trimming and J lost 3 bases; unmatched junction nucleotides: 10. The CDR3 has 17 residues. Germline values: CDR1 SGHTA, CDR2 FQGNSA. The use of a sample-barcoded 5' primer and a J-beta primer mix characterized a second PCR of about 7 to 12 cycles. TCRdb ran MiXCR on the 5' RACE reads and lists one entry per CDR3 protein. The sample yields around 520,000 distinct CDR3 sequences, about 27% seen once. These data also formed part of another study, on T cells of mothers and their children. This second study notes: Slightly higher overlap, not significant, was seen in related mother-child pairs than in unrelated pairs.

Sequenced material: blood. This receptor was taken from a boy aged 2 to 10 in good health. J is TRBJ2-1 and V is TRBV7-2; 7 positions agree with TRBD2. The CDR3 here is CASSLRPTSAFYNEQFF. The DNA for the CDR3 is TGTGCCAGCAGCTTAAGACCCACTAGCGCTTTCTACAATGAGCAGTTCTTC.